Sequencing of this TCR beta chain was carried out in a study of blood T cell repertoires in COVID-19. Study-wide background: Sources were T cells, B-cell-depleted T cells, or PBMCs; the material itself was cDNA or gDNA.

The data were produced by immunoSEQ multiplex PCR, yet TCRdb's version contains in-frame clones alone and is incomplete. The table records fewer than 250,000 clones, about 77% of them present only once. CDR3 length equals 15 residues. Trimming cost V 0 bases and J 1 base, with 10 bases left between them. CDR1 and CDR2 (germline): SGHAT, FQNNGV. Residents of 24 US areas, aged about 18 to 95 years, made up the participants. Details on this clone: Other nucleotide sequences from this sample produce the same CDR3.

The sample comprised PBMCs or T cells enriched from blood (not recorded which). The sequence was obtained from a woman aged 45-65 years with acute COVID-19. V usage is TRBV11-2 and J usage is TRBJ2-7; TRBD2 is a possible D gene (5 bases). DNA for the CDR3: TGTGCCAGCAGCTTAGAGGGGAGAGGTTCCTACGAGCAGTACGTC. The encoded protein is CASSLEGRGSYEQYV.